This T cell receptor beta chain was sequenced in a study of T cell responses to AZD1222 COVID-19 vaccine. Study summary: Pooling of second doses given at about 4 or about 12 weeks was done. Findings and limits, study-wide: Of spike-specific TCRs, nearly half reportedly target regions left unmutated in variants. Repertoires were obtained solely post-peak T cell response. Only a handful of AZD1222 recipients, six or seven in all, had baseline seropositivity.

Sequencing used immunoSEQ multiplex PCR; TCRdb keeps in-frame clones, though not all of them. There are 70,000 or so clones in the sample; almost 90% occur only once, and roughly 8% lies in the top ten. This clone was seen once. No antigen is known for it. The CDR3 loop spans 17 amino acids. The V end lost 3 bases, the J end lost 3 bases, and 21 bases lay between the germline ends. CDR1 is MNHEY and CDR2 is SMNVEV in the germline V gene (reference sequence). Sequencing used peripheral blood, obtained on day 0 of AZD1222 vaccination. This sequence was found in an adult in good health. This chain joins TRBV27 and TRBJ2-7; no clear D. CDR3 loop: CASSFHSGRAGFYEQYF. DNA for the CDR3: TGTGCCAGCAGTTTTCATAGTGGCAGAGCCGGATTCTACGAGCAGTACTTC.